The clone carrying this TCR beta chain was recorded many times. The data stem from a study of T-cell reconstitution after alpha-beta-depleted transplantation in children. Trimming cost V 5 bases and J 7 bases, with 12 bases left between them. The CDR3 loop spans 12 amino acids. It was with unique molecular identifiers that the TCRbeta library was prepared. TCRdb independently ran MiXCR on the PCR reads; one entry per CDR3 protein. Of about 230,000 distinct CDR3 sequences in the sample, 12% were seen once. This specimen was PBMCs from the stem cell graft donor, taken from the stem cell graft. The gene calls are TRBV12-3 or TRBV12-4 and TRBJ2-7; D is undetermined. This TCR came from a human donor who donated a stem cell graft to a child with acute lymphoblastic leukemia. Here the CDR3 DNA reads TGTGCCAGCAGTCCTAGGCATTCAGAGCAGTACTTC. Its translation is CASSPRHSEQYF.